What follows are 8 T cell receptor beta chains derived from one specimen sequenced in a study of blood T cell repertoires in COVID-19 (dated by TCRdb to between 2020 and 2021). The library was generated by the immunoSEQ multiplex PCR assay. Not all clones reach the TCRdb copy of this immuneACCESS table, which keeps in-frame sequences only. Checked studies attribute under half of the gap to unresolved V genes and leave the rest unexplained. The sample yields hundreds of thousands of clones; 80% to 90% were counted once. The ten top clones hold 6.2% of the sample. The material sequenced was peripheral blood. All receptors derive from a man in his 60s who had recovered from COVID-19.

This clone was detected once. V is TRBV7-2 and J is TRBJ1-5, with D possibly matching TRBD1 (5 bases). Germline V gives CDR1 SGHTA, CDR2 FQGNSA. This CDR3 spans 13 amino acids. Trimming removed 8 bases at V and 3 bases at J, with 11 bases between. The CDR3 region has the DNA TGTGCCAGCCGGGGGGGAACCAATCAGCCCCAGCATTTT. This encodes CASRGGTNQPQHF. Full variable domain (outside the CDR3, taken from reference TRBV7-2 and TRBJ1-5): GAGVSQSPSNKVTEKGKDVELRCDPISGHTALYWYRQSLGQGLEFLIYFQGNSAPDKSGLPSDRFSAERTGGSVSTLTIQRTQQEDSAVYLCASRGGTNQPQHFGDGTRLSIL.

V gene TRBV19 combines with J gene TRBJ1-5; 10 bases are shared with TRBD1. The V and J ends lost 6 bases and 5 bases, in that order; junction bases with no gene match: 7. Germline V lookup: CDR1 LNHDA, CDR2 SQIVND (reference sequence). This CDR3 comprises 15 residues. CDR3 loop: CASSPGQGFYQPQHF. In DNA form, the CDR3 reads TGTGCCAGTAGCCCGGGACAGGGGTTTTATCAGCCCCAGCATTTT.

The chain carries TRBV14 and TRBJ2-7; the D gene is possibly TRBD1 (6 bases). Germline CDR1 is SGHDN and CDR2 is FVKESK. Trimming shortened V by 1 base and J by 3 bases, and 10 bases separated the two germline ends. The CDR3 runs to 14 residues. The CDR3 loop reads CASSQANRVYEQYF. The CDR3 DNA sequence: TGTGCCAGCAGCCAAGCCAACAGGGTCTACGAGCAGTACTTC.

V is TRBV6-2 or TRBV6-3 and J is TRBJ1-2; D gene uncertain. V lost 0 bases to trimming and J lost 4 bases, with 18 bases between them. This CDR3 is built from 17 residues. Per the germline V gene, CDR1 is MNHEY and CDR2 is SVGEGT. CDR3 loop: CASSYSSFPPSLYGYTF. As DNA, the CDR3 is TGTGCCAGCAGTTACTCGAGTTTCCCTCCGTCCCTCTATGGCTACACCTTC.

V is TRBV27 and J is TRBJ1-6, with D maybe TRBD1 (5 bases). This CDR3 region has 16 residues. Germline V lookup: CDR1 MNHEY, CDR2 SMNVEV (reference sequence). Trimming stripped 2 bases from V and 7 bases from J, with 15 bases between. CDR3 sequence (DNA): TGTGCCAGCAGTTTACGATCGGACAAAGAAAATTCACCCCTCCACTTT. It translates to CASSLRSDKENSPLHF.

This chain connects TRBV6-6 to TRBJ2-7; TRBD2 might be the D (6 bases). Germline CDR1 MNHNY, CDR2 SVGAGI (reference sequence). There are 13 residues in the CDR3. V lost 7 bases and J 3 bases, leaving 13 bases between the germline ends. CDR3 sequence: CASTQDGGYEQYF. The CDR3 region has the DNA TGTGCCAGCACGCAGGACGGGGGCTACGAGCAGTACTTC.

This chain uses TRBV9 with TRBJ2-7, with 7 bases lining up with TRBD1. Looked up from germline, CDR1 is SGDLS and CDR2 is YYNGEE. The J segment lost 0 bases and the V segment lost 3 bases, leaving 6 bases of the junction unmatched. CDR3 size: 15 residues. The CDR3 reads CASSARTGLSYEQYF. The CDR3 DNA is TGTGCCAGCAGCGCCCGGACAGGTCTCTCCTACGAGCAGTACTTC.

The gene calls are TRBV7-9 and TRBJ2-7, with a possible D match to TRBD1 (6 bases). Germline V gene lookup returns CDR1 SEHNR and CDR2 FQNEAQ (reference sequence). The CDR3 runs 12 residues. Trimming shortened V by 10 bases and J by 3 bases, and 13 bases separated the two germline ends. The CDR3 loop reads CATGVDSYEQYF. The CDR3 DNA sequence: TGTGCCACAGGGGTGGATAGCTACGAGCAGTACTTC.